This T cell receptor beta chain was found in a study of CD8 T cells in Susac syndrome. The V end was cut by 0 bases, the J end by 1 base, with 6 bases between. The CDR3 loop spans 14 amino acids. In germline, CDR1 is MNHEY, CDR2 SMNVEV (reference sequence). Notes on the study in general: The authors acknowledged that the study's TCR sequencing and HLA analysis involved relatively few individuals.

Reverse transcription used 0.5 to 1 ug RNA and random hexamers. The amplification used immunoSEQ multiplex PCR on TCR beta CDR3; it spanned 54 Vbeta and 13 Jbeta. One entry per CDR3 protein, called by TCRdb with MiXCR from the immunoSEQ multiplex PCR reads. The sample carries 400,000 to 550,000 distinct CDR3 sequences, around 85% recorded once. This clonotype has a handful of counts. The target antigen is unknown. Sequenced: CD8+ T cells from PBMCs. V is TRBV27 and J is TRBJ1-1; D is unresolved. The sequence was collected from a human donor with multiple sclerosis. CDR3 DNA: TGTGCCAGCAGTTTATCTGGGGAGAACACTGAAGCTTTCTTT. It yields the protein CASSLSGENTEAFF.